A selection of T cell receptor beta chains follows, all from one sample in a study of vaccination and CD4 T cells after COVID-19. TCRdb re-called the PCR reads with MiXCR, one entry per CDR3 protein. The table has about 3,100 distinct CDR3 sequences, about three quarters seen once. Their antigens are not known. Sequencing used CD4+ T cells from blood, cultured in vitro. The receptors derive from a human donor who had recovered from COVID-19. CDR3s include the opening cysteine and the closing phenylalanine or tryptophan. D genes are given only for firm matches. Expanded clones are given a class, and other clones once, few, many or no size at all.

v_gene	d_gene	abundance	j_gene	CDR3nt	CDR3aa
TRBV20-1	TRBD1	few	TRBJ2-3	TGCAGTGGGAGGGACAGGGGGGCAGATACGCAGTATTTT	CSGRDRGADTQYF
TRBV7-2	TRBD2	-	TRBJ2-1	TGTGCCAGCAGCTTAGGGACCCCGACTAGCGGGTTGCTCAGCTCCTACAATGAGCAGTTCTTC	CASSLGTPTSGLLSSYNEQFF
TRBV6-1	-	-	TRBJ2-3	TGTGCCAGCAGTGAAAGAGCTGGTGGAGATACGCAGTATTTT	CASSERAGGDTQYF
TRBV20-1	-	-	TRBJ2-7	TGCAGTGCTAGAGATACTCGACTGTATAAGGACGAGCAGTACTTC	CSARDTRLYKDEQYF
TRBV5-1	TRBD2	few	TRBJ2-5	TGCGCCAGCAGCTTGCAAGGACTAGCGGGGGCCCAAGAGACCCAGTACTTC	CASSLQGLAGAQETQYF
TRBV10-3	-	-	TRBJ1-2	TGTGCCAGCTGGACAGACTATGGCTACACCTTC	CASWTDYGYTF
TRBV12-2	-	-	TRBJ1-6	TGTGCAAGTCGCTTAAGACAGGCCCATTCACCCCTCCACTTT	CASRLRQAHSPLHF
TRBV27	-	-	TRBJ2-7	TGTGCCAGCAGAGCCAGGTATCCCACCTACGAGCAGTACTTC	CASRARYPTYEQYF
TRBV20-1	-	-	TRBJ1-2	TGCAGTGCTAGTGGGGGGCTGAGGGGCTACACCTTC	CSASGGLRGYTF
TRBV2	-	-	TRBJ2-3	TGTGCCAGCAGTGAATCCTTACCAGATACGCAGTATTTT	CASSESLPDTQYF
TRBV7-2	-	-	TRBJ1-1	TGTGCCAGCAGCTTAAGGAGGGAGTCCGCTGAAGCTTTCTTT	CASSLRRESAEAFF
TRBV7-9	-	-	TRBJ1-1	TGTGCCAGCAGCCCACCGGGCCTCGGAAACACTGAAGCTTTCTTT	CASSPPGLGNTEAFF
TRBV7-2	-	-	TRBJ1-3	TGTGCCAGCAGCTTAGTTCCTGGAAACACCATATATTTT	CASSLVPGNTIYF
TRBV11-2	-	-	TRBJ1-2	TGTGCCAGCAGCTCCCCGGGTTATGGCTACACCTTC	CASSSPGYGYTF
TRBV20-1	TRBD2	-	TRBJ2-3	TGCAGTGCCTTTGAGGCGGGGGGCACGGATACGCAGTATTTT	CSAFEAGGTDTQYF
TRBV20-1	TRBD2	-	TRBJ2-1	TGCAGTTCCGCACGCCGGGGGGTCTACAATGAGCAGTTCTTC	CSSARRGVYNEQFF
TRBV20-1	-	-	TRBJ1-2	TGCAGTGCCAAGGAGGGGACTGGCTACACCTTC	CSAKEGTGYTF
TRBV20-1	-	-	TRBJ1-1	TGCAGTGGGTGGCAGAACACTGAAGCTTTCTTT	CSGWQNTEAFF
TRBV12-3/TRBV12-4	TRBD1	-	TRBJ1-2	TGTGCCAGCAGTCCACGACAGGGAAGGTTAGCTAACTATGGCTACACCTTC	CASSPRQGRLANYGYTF
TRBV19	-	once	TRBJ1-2	TGTGCCAGTAGAGTTTACTCGACAGGCAACTATGGCTACACCTTC	CASRVYSTGNYGYTF